A selection of T cell receptor beta chains follows, all from one sample in a study of blood T cell repertoires in COVID-19. Clones were read by immunoSEQ multiplex PCR, and TCRdb kept only the in-frame ones, dropping some. There are approximately 400,000 clones in the sample; more than 85% occur only once, and roughly 0.86% lies in the top ten. Specimen: PBMCs or T cells enriched from blood (not recorded which). The receptors were sampled from a woman in her forties who had been exposed to COVID-19. CDR3s include the opening cysteine and the closing phenylalanine or tryptophan. Fields, in order: CDR3 protein, CDR3 DNA, J gene, D gene, clone size, V gene. The D gene is left open where the match is weak. For some rows the clone size is stated as once, few or many, or as a class when expanded; others skip it.

CDR3aa: CATRAGGIDTQYF
CDR3nt: TGTGCCACCAGAGCGGGGGGGATCGATACGCAGTATTTT
j_gene: TRBJ2-3
d_gene: TRBD2
abundance: NA
v_gene: TRBV24-1

CDR3aa: CSAASVDTQYF
CDR3nt: TGCAGTGCAGCCTCGGTAGATACGCAGTATTTT
j_gene: TRBJ2-3
d_gene: NA
abundance: NA
v_gene: TRBV20-1

CDR3aa: CAWSVGGPQPQHF
CDR3nt: TGTGCCTGGAGTGTAGGAGGTCCCCAGCCCCAGCATTTT
j_gene: TRBJ1-5
d_gene: NA
abundance: NA
v_gene: TRBV30

CDR3aa: CASSPRMRNTEAFF
CDR3nt: TGCGCCAGCAGCCCCCGAATGAGGAACACTGAAGCTTTCTTT
j_gene: TRBJ1-1
d_gene: NA
abundance: NA
v_gene: TRBV4-3

CDR3aa: CASSPDFWGGDNTGELFF
CDR3nt: TGTGCTAGCAGCCCCGACTTTTGGGGGGGCGATAACACCGGGGAGCTGTTTTTT
j_gene: TRBJ2-2
d_gene: NA
abundance: once
v_gene: TRBV7-7

CDR3aa: CASSPPGVPYEQYF
CDR3nt: TGTGCCAGCTCACCCCCAGGGGTCCCCTACGAGCAGTACTTC
j_gene: TRBJ2-7
d_gene: NA
abundance: NA
v_gene: TRBV18

CDR3aa: CASRLTSGVGTGELFF
CDR3nt: TGTGCCAGCAGGTTAACTAGCGGGGTTGGCACCGGGGAGCTGTTTTTT
j_gene: TRBJ2-2
d_gene: TRBD2
abundance: NA
v_gene: TRBV2

CDR3aa: CASSYGQTYYTF
CDR3nt: TGCGCCAGCAGCTACGGACAAACCTACTACACCTTC
j_gene: TRBJ1-2
d_gene: NA
abundance: NA
v_gene: TRBV5-1

CDR3aa: CSVETDRGKGEKLFF
CDR3nt: TGCAGCGTCGAGACTGACAGGGGGAAAGGTGAAAAACTGTTTTTT
j_gene: TRBJ1-4
d_gene: TRBD1
abundance: NA
v_gene: TRBV29-1

CDR3aa: CASSRGWGYTF
CDR3nt: TGTGCCAGCAGCCGAGGTTGGGGCTACACCTTC
j_gene: TRBJ1-2
d_gene: NA
abundance: NA
v_gene: TRBV3-1/TRBV3-2

CDR3aa: CASSVSPGLAGTDTQYF
CDR3nt: TGTGCCAGCAGCGTATCCCCGGGACTAGCGGGGACAGATACGCAGTATTTT
j_gene: TRBJ2-3
d_gene: TRBD2
abundance: NA
v_gene: TRBV9

CDR3aa: CASSPLGQGYTGELFF
CDR3nt: TGTGCCAGCAGCCCGCTGGGACAGGGTTACACCGGGGAGCTGTTTTTT
j_gene: TRBJ2-2
d_gene: TRBD1
abundance: NA
v_gene: TRBV3-1/TRBV3-2

CDR3aa: CSVVQGPYGYTF
CDR3nt: TGCAGCGTTGTACAGGGGCCGTATGGCTACACCTTC
j_gene: TRBJ1-2
d_gene: TRBD1
abundance: NA
v_gene: TRBV29-1

CDR3aa: CASSPTTGGYNEQFF
CDR3nt: TGTGCCAGCTCACCGACGACAGGGGGCTACAATGAGCAGTTCTTC
j_gene: TRBJ2-1
d_gene: TRBD1
abundance: NA
v_gene: TRBV18

CDR3aa: CASSLNGGSSYNEQFF
CDR3nt: TGTGCCAGCAGCTTAAATGGCGGGAGCTCCTACAATGAGCAGTTCTTC
j_gene: TRBJ2-1
d_gene: TRBD2
abundance: NA
v_gene: TRBV7-3

CDR3aa: CASSPGTAYGYTF
CDR3nt: TGTGCCAGCAGCCCCGGGACAGCCTATGGCTACACCTTC
j_gene: TRBJ1-2
d_gene: TRBD1
abundance: NA
v_gene: TRBV7-2

CDR3aa: CASGPDRANSGNTIYF
CDR3nt: TGTGCCAGTGGACCGGACAGGGCGAACTCTGGAAACACCATATATTTT
j_gene: TRBJ1-3
d_gene: TRBD1
abundance: NA
v_gene: TRBV19

CDR3aa: CASSSTGGAGTSSFF
CDR3nt: TGTGCCAGCAGCTCAACAGGGGGCGCCGGGACTAGTTCTTTCTTC
j_gene: TRBJ2-1
d_gene: NA
abundance: NA
v_gene: TRBV7-2

CDR3aa: CASSVEAADTQYF
CDR3nt: TGTGCCAGCAGCGTAGAAGCGGCGGATACGCAGTATTTT
j_gene: TRBJ2-3
d_gene: NA
abundance: NA
v_gene: TRBV9

CDR3aa: CASSLLAGAGETQYF
CDR3nt: TGTGCCAGCAGCTTACTAGCGGGAGCCGGAGAGACCCAGTACTTC
j_gene: TRBJ2-5
d_gene: TRBD2
abundance: NA
v_gene: TRBV7-2

CDR3aa: CASSYGHRHTEAFF
CDR3nt: TGTGCCAGCAGTTACGGTCACAGGCACACTGAAGCTTTCTTT
j_gene: TRBJ1-1
d_gene: NA
abundance: NA
v_gene: TRBV6-5

CDR3aa: CASSSKASTREKLFF
CDR3nt: TGTGCCAGCAGCTCTAAAGCGTCAACTAGGGAAAAACTGTTTTTT
j_gene: TRBJ1-4
d_gene: NA
abundance: NA
v_gene: TRBV11-1

CDR3aa: CAWNGGSQFNYGYTF
CDR3nt: TGTGCCTGGAACGGGGGGAGTCAATTTAACTATGGCTACACCTTC
j_gene: TRBJ1-2
d_gene: NA
abundance: once
v_gene: TRBV30

CDR3aa: CAWRVAGGDNEQFF
CDR3nt: TGTGCCTGGAGGGTAGCGGGAGGAGACAATGAGCAGTTCTTC
j_gene: TRBJ2-1
d_gene: TRBD2
abundance: NA
v_gene: TRBV30

CDR3aa: CSVDQGTRAFF
CDR3nt: TGCAGCGTTGACCAGGGGACCCGAGCTTTCTTT
j_gene: TRBJ1-1
d_gene: NA
abundance: NA
v_gene: TRBV29-1

CDR3aa: CASSLKGAGNSPLHF
CDR3nt: TGTGCCAGCAGTTTGAAGGGGGCAGGTAATTCACCCCTCCACTTT
j_gene: TRBJ1-6
d_gene: TRBD1
abundance: NA
v_gene: TRBV5-6

CDR3aa: CASSLTSSGVGTDTQYF
CDR3nt: TGTGCCAGCAGCTTAACGAGTTCCGGGGTTGGCACAGATACGCAGTATTTT
j_gene: TRBJ2-3
d_gene: NA
abundance: NA
v_gene: TRBV7-3

CDR3aa: CAWSVGSNTEAFF
CDR3nt: TGTGCCTGGAGTGTGGGCAGCAACACTGAAGCTTTCTTT
j_gene: TRBJ1-1
d_gene: NA
abundance: NA
v_gene: TRBV30

CDR3aa: CASSAGTGNNEKLFF
CDR3nt: TGCGCCAGCAGCGCCGGGACAGGGAATAATGAAAAACTGTTTTTT
j_gene: TRBJ1-4
d_gene: TRBD1
abundance: once
v_gene: TRBV5-1

CDR3aa: CASGSQTNYGYTF
CDR3nt: TGTGCTAGTGGTTCACAGACAAACTATGGCTACACCTTC
j_gene: TRBJ1-2
d_gene: NA
abundance: NA
v_gene: TRBV12-5

CDR3aa: CASSSKTGQGINEKLFF
CDR3nt: TGTGCCAGCAGCTCCAAAACTGGACAGGGGATTAATGAAAAACTGTTTTTT
j_gene: TRBJ1-4
d_gene: TRBD1
abundance: NA
v_gene: TRBV5-6

CDR3aa: CATSGTDNEKLFF
CDR3nt: TGTGCCACCAGTGGGACAGATAATGAAAAACTGTTTTTT
j_gene: TRBJ1-4
d_gene: NA
abundance: NA
v_gene: TRBV24-1